A single TCR beta chain is shown here with its context. Its target is not known. The data were obtained in a study of T cell responses to AZD1222 COVID-19 vaccine. Points from the study as a whole: Just 6 or 7 people given AZD1222 tested seropositive at baseline.

Germline values: CDR1 MNHEY, CDR2 SMNVEV (reference sequence). The CDR3 totals 15 residues. Trimming took 6 bases from V and 1 from J, leaving 13 bases between them. The assay was immunoSEQ multiplex PCR, and TCRdb's table has in-frame clones only and misses some. The data contain some 110,000 clones, 93% of them seen just once; the ten biggest clones take up under 3.5%. The sample was peripheral blood, taken on day 0 of AZD1222 vaccination. The J gene is TRBJ1-5, the V gene TRBV27, with D uncertain. The TCR was taken from an adult in good health. CDR3 sequence: CASSLTQRSNQPQHF. The CDR3 DNA follows: TGTGCCAGCAGCTTGACTCAACGGAGCAATCAGCCCCAGCATTTT.